What follows describes a single T cell receptor beta chain. Its cognate antigen is unknown. Produced via immunoSEQ multiplex PCR; TCRdb's table is partial and in-frame only. This table has 95,000 to 120,000 clones, under 90% appearing once. CDR3 length equals 16 residues. V was clipped by 5 bases and J by 4 bases; unmatched bases: 10. Germline V lookup: CDR1 SGHKS, CDR2 YYEKEE (reference sequence). This sample was included in a study of a mutant IDH1 vaccine in newly diagnosed glioma. Across the whole study: Eight vaccine injections were given to patients in weeks 1, 3, 5, 7, 11, 15, 19 and 23.

Time point specified: week 11, during vaccination. Alongside topical imiquimod, each dose of vaccine comprised 300 ug of mutant IDH1 20-mer peptide. Study results and caveats: Of the patients, 80% to 95% had vaccine-induced immune responses.

The chain couples TRBV5-5 to TRBJ1-4; 8 nucleotides line up with TRBD1. This clonotype originated in a woman in her forties or fifties with glioma. The sample was PBMCs, taken from a glioma patient whose treatment included an IDH1 peptide vaccine. The CDR3 is CASSPNPGQGNEKLFF. As DNA, the CDR3 is TGTGCCAGCAGTCCCAACCCCGGACAGGGTAATGAAAAACTGTTTTTT.